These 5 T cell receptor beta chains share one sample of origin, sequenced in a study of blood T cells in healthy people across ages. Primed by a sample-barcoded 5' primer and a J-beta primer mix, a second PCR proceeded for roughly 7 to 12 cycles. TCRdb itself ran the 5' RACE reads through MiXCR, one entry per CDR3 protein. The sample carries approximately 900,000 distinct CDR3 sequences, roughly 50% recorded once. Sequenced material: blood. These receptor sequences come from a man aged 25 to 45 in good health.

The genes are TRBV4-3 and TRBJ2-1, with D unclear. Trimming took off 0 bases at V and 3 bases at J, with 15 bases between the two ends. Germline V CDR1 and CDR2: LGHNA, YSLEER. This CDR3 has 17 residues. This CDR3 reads CASSQDVPASLYNEQFF. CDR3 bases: TGCGCCAGCAGCCAAGATGTTCCGGCGAGTCTCTACAATGAGCAGTTCTTC.

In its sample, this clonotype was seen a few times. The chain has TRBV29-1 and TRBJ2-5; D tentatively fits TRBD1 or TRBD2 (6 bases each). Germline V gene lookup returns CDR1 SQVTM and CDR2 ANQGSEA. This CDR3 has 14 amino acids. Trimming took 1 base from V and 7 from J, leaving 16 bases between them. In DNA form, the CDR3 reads TGCAGCGTTGAAGGGAATCAGGGGCGGGGGACCCAGTACTTC. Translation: CSVEGNQGRGTQYF. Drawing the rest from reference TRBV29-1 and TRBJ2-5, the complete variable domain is SAVISQKPSRDICQRGTSLTIQCQVDSQVTMMFWYRQQPGQSLTLIATANQGSEATYESGFVIDKFPISRPNLTFSTLTVSNMSPEDSSIYLCSVEGNQGRGTQYFGPGTRLLVL.

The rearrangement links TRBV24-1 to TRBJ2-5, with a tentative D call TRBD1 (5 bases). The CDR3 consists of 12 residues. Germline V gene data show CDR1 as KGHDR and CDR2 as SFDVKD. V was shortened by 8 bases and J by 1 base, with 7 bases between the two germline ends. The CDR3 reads CATTTVQETQYF. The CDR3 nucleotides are TGTGCCACCACGACAGTCCAAGAGACCCAGTACTTC.

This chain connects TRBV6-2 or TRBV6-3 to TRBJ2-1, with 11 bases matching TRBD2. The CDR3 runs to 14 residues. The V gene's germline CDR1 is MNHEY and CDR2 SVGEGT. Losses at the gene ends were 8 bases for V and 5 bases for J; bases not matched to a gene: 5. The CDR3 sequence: CASRASGGHNEQFF. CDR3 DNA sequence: TGTGCCAGCCGGGCTAGCGGGGGGCACAATGAGCAGTTCTTC.

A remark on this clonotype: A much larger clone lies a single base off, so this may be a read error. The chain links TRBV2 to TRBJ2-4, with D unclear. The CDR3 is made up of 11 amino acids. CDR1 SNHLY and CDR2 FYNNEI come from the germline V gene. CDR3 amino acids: CTSSTANIQYF. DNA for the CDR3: TGTACCAGCAGCACCGCCAACATTCAGTACTTC. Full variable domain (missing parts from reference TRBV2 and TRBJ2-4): EPEVTQTPSHQVTQMGQEVILRCVPISNHLYFYWYRQILGQKVEFLVSFYNNEISEKSEIFDDQFSVERPDGSNFTLKIRSTKLEDSAMYFCTSSTANIQYFGAGTRLSVL.